What follows is one T cell receptor (beta chain) and its context. These data come from a study of cytomegalovirus exposure and HLA in healthy donors. PCR employed 60 Vbeta and 13 Jbeta primers. Assay used: immunoSEQ multiplex PCR; TCRdb lists only in-frame clones, some missing. The sample yields roughly 180,000 clones, 80% seen once. Per germline, CDR1 SGHRS and CDR2 YFSETQ. CDR3 size: 18 residues. V gave up 0 bases and J gave up 0 bases, with 13 bases separating them. This clonotype was obtained from a girl between 10 and 17 years old in good health and CMV-seropositive. V is TRBV5-1 and J is TRBJ2-6; D is possibly TRBD1 (6 bases). The sequenced sample was PBMCs. The CDR3 nucleotides are TGCGCCAGCAGCTTGGAGTACAGGGATTACTCTGGGGCCAACGTCCTGACTTTC. Translated: CASSLEYRDYSGANVLTF. Supplemented by reference TRBV5-1 and TRBJ2-6, the full variable domain reads KAGVTQTPRYLIKTRGQQVTLSCSPISGHRSVSWYQQTPGQGLQFLFEYFSETQRNKGNFPGRFSGRQFSNSRSEMNVSTLELGDSALYLCASSLEYRDYSGANVLTFGAGSRLTVL.